The source of this TCR beta chain is a study of blood T cell repertoires in COVID-19. Turning to the study itself: Donors in Cohort 3 counted as recovered after two negative PCRs, clearance, or symptom resolution.

CDR3 length: 15 residues. V lost 1 base and J 0 bases, leaving 10 bases between the germline ends. Per the germline V gene, CDR1 is MGHRA and CDR2 is YSYEKL. Only in-frame clones appear in the TCRdb table, and some are missing; sequencing was by immunoSEQ multiplex PCR. The sample contains over 110,000 clones, 84% of which appear only once. Concerning this clone: This specimen includes other DNA sequences encoding the same CDR3.

The J gene is TRBJ2-7, the V gene TRBV4-1; D is possibly TRBD2 (6 bases). Sequencing was done on a sample of PBMCs or T cells enriched from blood (not recorded which). This receptor was taken from a man between 50 and 59 years old in a cohort exposed to, infected with or recovered from COVID-19 (not recorded which). CDR3 in DNA: TGCGCCAGCAGCCAAGTGGCCGGGAGCTCCTACGAGCAGTACTTC. This translates into CASSQVAGSSYEQYF.